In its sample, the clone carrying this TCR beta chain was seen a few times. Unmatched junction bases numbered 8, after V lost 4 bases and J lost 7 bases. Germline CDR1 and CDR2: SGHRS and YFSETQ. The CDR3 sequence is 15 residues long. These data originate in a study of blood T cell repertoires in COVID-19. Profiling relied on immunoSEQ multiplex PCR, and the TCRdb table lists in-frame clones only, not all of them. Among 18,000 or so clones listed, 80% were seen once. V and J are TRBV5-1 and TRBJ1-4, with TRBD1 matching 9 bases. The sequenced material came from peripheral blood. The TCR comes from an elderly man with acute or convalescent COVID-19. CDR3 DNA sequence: TGCGCCAGCAGCAAACAGGGGGCAGAGGGTGAAAAACTGTTTTTT. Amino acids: CASSKQGAEGEKLFF.